Listed here are 6 T cell receptor beta chains from one sample, sequenced in a study of blood T cell repertoires in COVID-19. Libraries were prepared by immunoSEQ multiplex PCR; TCRdb keeps only in-frame clonotypes and omits some of them. The sample carries around 39,000 clones, about 80% recorded once. The sample consisted of peripheral blood. Receptors originate from a woman between 65 and 79 years old with acute or convalescent COVID-19.

V usage is TRBV2 and J usage is TRBJ1-2; the match to TRBD1 covers 7 bases. CDR1 and CDR2 (germline): SNHLY, FYNNEI. This CDR3 is built from 12 residues. V trimming: 1 base; J trimming: 12 bases; junction bases outside the gene matches: 5. CDR3 residues: CASSEERGRNTF. The CDR3, as DNA: TGTGCCAGCAGTGAAGAGAGGGGGCGAAACACCTTC.

This chain uses TRBV3-1 (or the pseudogene TRBV3-2) with TRBJ2-7, with 16 bases fitting TRBD2. Germline CDR1 and CDR2: LGHDT and YNNKEL (reference sequence). Trimming cost V 0 bases and J 2 bases; bases outside gene matches: 1. The CDR3 has 17 residues. The CDR3 DNA follows: TGTGCCAGCAGCCAAGAGGGGACTAGCGGGAGGGCCTACGAGCAGTACTTC. Its protein is CASSQEGTSGRAYEQYF.

The gene calls are TRBV5-1 and TRBJ2-2; 7 bases align to TRBD2. The CDR3 runs to 14 residues. Looked up from germline, CDR1 is SGHRS and CDR2 is YFSETQ. V gave up 5 bases and J gave up 6 bases; unmatched junction bases: 7. This CDR3 reads CASRGGPDPGELFF. The DNA for the CDR3 is TGCGCCAGCAGGGGAGGGCCGGACCCCGGGGAGCTGTTTTTT.

The genes are TRBV14 and TRBJ2-7, with D unresolved. The CDR3 is 11 residues long. Trimming took off 5 bases at V and 1 base at J, with 3 bases between the two ends. Per the germline V gene, CDR1 is SGHDN and CDR2 is FVKESK. This CDR3 reads CASSSSYEQYF. Written as DNA, the CDR3 is TGTGCCAGCAGCTCTTCCTACGAGCAGTACTTC.

V gene TRBV20-1 combines with J gene TRBJ1-2, with TRBD1 identical over 10 bases. Trimming at V came to 5 bases and at J to 8 bases, leaving 2 bases not matched to a gene. The CDR3 runs to 11 residues. Germline CDR1 is DFQATT and CDR2 is SNEGSKA (reference sequence). CDR3 nucleotide sequence: TGCAGTGCTGACAGGGGGCTGGGCTACACCTTC. This gives the protein CSADRGLGYTF.

The chain recombines TRBV5-5 with TRBJ1-1; no clear D gene. The CDR3 has 12 amino acids. Per germline, CDR1 SGHKS and CDR2 YYEKEE (reference sequence). The V and J ends lost 2 bases and 1 base respectively, with 3 bases between them. CDR3 bases: TGTGCCAGCAGCTTCGGGAACACTGAAGCTTTCTTT. Amino acid sequence: CASSFGNTEAFF.